This TCR beta chain was captured by sequencing in a study of Ad26.COV2.S vaccination and SARS-CoV-2 variants. Regarding the study as a whole: Post-vaccination breadth of spike-specific CD8+ and CD4+ T cell responses was reportedly substantial. People who got the vaccine or the placebo had similar non-spike TCR breadth. Vaccine recipients surpassed placebo recipients in spike-specific TCR breadth. The analyses of TCR breadth and depth may have understated the size of total T cell responses.

Generated by immunoSEQ multiplex PCR, the TCRdb table keeps only in-frame clones and is missing some. Seen here are some 180,000 clones, 70% to 90% observed once, and the top ten hold less than 6%. The V gene's germline CDR1 is SGHDT and CDR2 YYEEEE. Trimming removed 4 bases from V and 3 bases from J, with 13 bases in between. The CDR3 has 14 residues. A note on this clone: The antigen is not known.

The specimen comprised peripheral blood, sampled after recovery from COVID-19. The chain is built from TRBV5-6 and TRBJ2-5; D may be TRBD2 (6 bases). This clonotype originated in a human donor who had recovered from COVID-19. The CDR3: CASSRSVAEETQYF. In DNA form, the CDR3 reads TGTGCCAGCAGCCGGTCGGTAGCGGAAGAGACCCAGTACTTC.